This TCR beta chain stems from a study of T cells after yellow fever vaccination. At least ten counts were recorded for this clonotype. Its antigen is still unknown. The CDR3 extends over 17 amino acids. V was pared by 5 bases and J by 0 bases, with 20 bases between. CDR1 SGHAT and CDR2 FQNNGV come from the germline V gene. Study conclusions and caveats: Reappearance after the booster was observed for most primary-vaccination clones (around 96% CD4, roughly 88% CD8). The study found a weaker secondary response that peaked faster, day 5 versus 15.

TCRdb reprocessed the 5' RACE reads with MiXCR, giving one entry per CDR3 protein. The table includes around 330,000 distinct CDR3 sequences, less than 4.5% detected once. This receptor was taken from a man aged 18 to 35 who received the YFV17D yellow fever vaccine. The chain joins TRBV11-2 to TRBJ2-7, with D possibly being TRBD1 (6 bases). Sequenced here: PBMCs, sampled on the day of the yellow fever booster vaccination. DNA for the CDR3: TGTGCCAGCAGCCAGATCAATGGGGGCAGGGGCTCCTACGAGCAGTACTTC. Amino acids: CASSQINGGRGSYEQYF.